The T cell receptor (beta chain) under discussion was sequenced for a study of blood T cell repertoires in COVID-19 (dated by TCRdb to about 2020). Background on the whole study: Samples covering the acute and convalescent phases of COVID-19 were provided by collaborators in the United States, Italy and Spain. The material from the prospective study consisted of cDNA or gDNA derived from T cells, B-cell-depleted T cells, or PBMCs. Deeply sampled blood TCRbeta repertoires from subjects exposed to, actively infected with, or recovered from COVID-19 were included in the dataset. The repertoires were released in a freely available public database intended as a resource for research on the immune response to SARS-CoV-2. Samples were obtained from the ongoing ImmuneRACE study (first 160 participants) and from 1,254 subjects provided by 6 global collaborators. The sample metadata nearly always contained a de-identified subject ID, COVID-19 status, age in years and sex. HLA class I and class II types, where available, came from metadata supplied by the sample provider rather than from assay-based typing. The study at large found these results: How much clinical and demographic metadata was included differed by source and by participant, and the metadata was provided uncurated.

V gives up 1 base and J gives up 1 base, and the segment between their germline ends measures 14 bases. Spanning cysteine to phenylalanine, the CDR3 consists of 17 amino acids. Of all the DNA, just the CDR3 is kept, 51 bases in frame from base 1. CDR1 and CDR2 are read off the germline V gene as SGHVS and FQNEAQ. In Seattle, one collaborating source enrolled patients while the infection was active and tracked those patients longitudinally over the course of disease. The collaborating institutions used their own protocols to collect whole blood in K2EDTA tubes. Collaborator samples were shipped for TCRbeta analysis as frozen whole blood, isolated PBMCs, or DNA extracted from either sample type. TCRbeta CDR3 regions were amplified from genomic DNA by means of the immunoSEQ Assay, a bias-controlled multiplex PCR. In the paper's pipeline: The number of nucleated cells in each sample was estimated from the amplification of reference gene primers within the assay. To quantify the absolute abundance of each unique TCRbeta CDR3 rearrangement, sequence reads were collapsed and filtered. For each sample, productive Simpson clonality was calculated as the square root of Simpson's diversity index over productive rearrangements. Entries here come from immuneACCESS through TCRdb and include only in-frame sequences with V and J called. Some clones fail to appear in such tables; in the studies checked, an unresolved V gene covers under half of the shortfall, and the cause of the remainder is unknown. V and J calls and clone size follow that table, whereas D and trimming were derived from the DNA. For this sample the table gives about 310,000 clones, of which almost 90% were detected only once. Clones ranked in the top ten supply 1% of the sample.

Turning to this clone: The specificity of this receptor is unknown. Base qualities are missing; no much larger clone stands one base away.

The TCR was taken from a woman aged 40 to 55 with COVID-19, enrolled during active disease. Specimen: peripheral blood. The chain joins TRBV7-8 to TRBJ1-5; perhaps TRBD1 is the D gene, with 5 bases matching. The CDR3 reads CASSLVGGEGSNQPQHF. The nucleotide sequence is TGTGCCAGCAGCTTAGTTGGAGGGGAAGGAAGCAATCAGCCCCAGCATTTT. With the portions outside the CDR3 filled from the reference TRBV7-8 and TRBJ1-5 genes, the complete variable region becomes GAGVSQSPRYKVAKRGQDVALRCDPISGHVSLFWYQQALGQGPEFLTYFQNEAQLDKSGLPSDRFFAERPEGSVSTLKIQRTQQEDSAVYLCASSLVGGEGSNQPQHFGDGTRLSIL.